The 24 T cell receptor beta chains in this list originate from one sample, sequenced in a study of cytomegalovirus exposure and HLA in healthy donors. PCR employed 60 Vbeta and 13 Jbeta primers. Produced via immunoSEQ multiplex PCR; TCRdb's table is partial and in-frame only. Found here are about 77,000 clones, 75% to 85% of them singletons; the top ten hold approximately 3.7%. The sequencing input was PBMCs. These TCRs come from a man aged 40-50 years in good health and CMV-seronegative.

The J gene is TRBJ2-5, the V gene TRBV18; the D is unclear. Germline values: CDR1 KGHSH, CDR2 LQKENI. The CDR3 consists of 11 residues. Trimming took off 8 bases at V and 0 bases at J, with 4 bases between the two ends. CDR3 amino acids: CASHYQETQYF. As DNA, the CDR3 is TGTGCCAGCCATTACCAAGAGACCCAGTACTTC.

The chain employs TRBV14 and TRBJ1-6, with a tentative D call TRBD1 (6 bases). Germline V gene sequence: CDR1 SGHDN, CDR2 FVKESK. The length of the CDR3 is 15 residues. The ends were cut back, 4 bases at V and 10 bases at J, with 17 bases in the middle. The CDR3, as DNA: TGTGCCAGCAGCCGAGACGCAGGGGCACGGTCACCCCTCCACTTT. This gives the protein CASSRDAGARSPLHF.

The CDR3 spells CASSEDWGVSEAFF. The CDR3 DNA is TGTGCCAGCAGTGAAGATTGGGGCGTGAGTGAAGCTTTCTTT. The genes are TRBV6-1 and TRBJ1-1; a weak D match, TRBD1 (5 bases). Trimming pared 1 base from V and 7 bases from J, leaving 13 bases between. CDR3 length: 14 amino acids. Germline V CDR1 and CDR2: MNHNS, SASEGT.

CDR3 sequence: CASSLWPSGGENTGELFF. The DNA of the CDR3 is TGTGCCAGCAGCTTATGGCCTAGCGGGGGGGAGAACACCGGGGAGCTGTTTTTT. The rearrangement links TRBV11-2 to TRBJ2-2, with 12 bases that match TRBD2. The CDR3 has 18 residues. Germline V gene lookup returns CDR1 SGHAT and CDR2 FQNNGV. After removal of 2 bases from V and 1 base from J, the junction contained 5 bases not matched to a gene.

The V call is TRBV7-2, the J call TRBJ2-5; D is ambiguous. CDR3 size: 13 residues. V was shortened by 3 bases and J by 2 bases, with 7 bases between the two germline ends. Germline V gene sequence: CDR1 SGHTA, CDR2 FQGNSA. This CDR3 is CASSLTYQETQYF. DNA for the CDR3: TGTGCCAGCAGCTTGACATATCAAGAGACCCAGTACTTC. Variable domain in full (rest from reference TRBV7-2 and TRBJ2-5): GAGVSQSPSNKVTEKGKDVELRCDPISGHTALYWYRQSLGQGLEFLIYFQGNSAPDKSGLPSDRFSAERTGGSVSTLTIQRTQQEDSAVYLCASSLTYQETQYFGPGTRLLVL.

The table lists this clone with a count of one. Since no conserved phenylalanine or tryptophan closes the CDR3, a read error is the likely cause. The rearrangement uses TRBV5-1 and TRBJ2-7, with D possibly TRBD2 on 5 matching bases. CDR3 size: 12 residues. The V and J ends lost 4 bases and 4 bases respectively, with 9 bases between them. Looked up from germline, CDR1 is SGHRS and CDR2 is YFSETQ. The CDR3 DNA is TGCGCCAGCAGCGAGACGGGGTACGAGCAGTACCTC. Translation gives CASSETGYEQYL.

The chain couples TRBV6-1 to TRBJ1-1; D is possibly TRBD1 (5 bases). Germline assignment: CDR1 MNHNS and CDR2 SASEGT. V shed 3 bases and J shed 4 bases, with 12 bases lying between them. CDR3 length: 14 residues. The CDR3 region is CASSEVVGGTEAFF. CDR3 in DNA: TGTGCCAGCAGTGAGGTCGTCGGGGGCACTGAAGCTTTCTTT.

The genes are TRBV6-5 and TRBJ2-7; possible D gene TRBD1, 6 bases. Trimming removed 4 bases from V and 3 bases from J, with 10 bases in between. The CDR3 has 13 residues. CDR1 and CDR2 from the germline V gene are MNHEY and SVGAGI. The CDR3 here is CASSFGRGYEQYF. The CDR3 DNA reads TGTGCCAGCAGTTTTGGCAGGGGCTACGAGCAGTACTTC.

The chain is built from TRBV5-4 and TRBJ1-3; D might be TRBD1 (5 bases). Germline V gene data show CDR1 as SGHNT and CDR2 as YYREEE (reference sequence). The germline V and J ends were trimmed by 5 bases and 4 bases, with 13 bases remaining between them. The CDR3 sequence is 14 residues long. CDR3 protein: CASSQTDRGNTIYF. The CDR3 DNA reads as TGTGCCAGCAGTCAGACAGATCGGGGAAACACCATATATTTT.

This chain connects TRBV19 to TRBJ1-4; D unresolved. CDR1 and CDR2 (germline): LNHDA, SQIVND (reference sequence). With 7 bases removed from V and 0 bases from J, the gap between germline ends came to 12 bases. This CDR3 is built from 15 residues. In DNA form, the CDR3 reads TGTGCCAGTACGTTTAATCTTGCAACTAATGAAAAACTGTTTTTT. This codes for CASTFNLATNEKLFF.

This chain connects TRBV2 to TRBJ1-1; 9 bases are a match to TRBD1. V shed 10 bases and J 5 bases; nucleotides not matched to a gene: 11. Per germline, CDR1 SNHLY and CDR2 FYNNEI. The CDR3 consists of 14 residues. DNA for the CDR3: TGTGCCACCTCAGAACAGGGGGCAGGTACTGAAGCTTTCTTT. Encoded protein: CATSEQGAGTEAFF.

This clone has just one count. This sequence joins TRBV11-2 and TRBJ1-5; D not certain. The CDR3 is made up of 14 amino acids. Per germline, CDR1 SGHAT and CDR2 FQNNGV. The V end lost 1 base, the J end lost 1 base, and 5 bases lay between the germline ends. As DNA, the CDR3 is TGTGCCAGCAGCTTAGCGGGAAGCAATCAGCCCCAGCATTTT. It translates to CASSLAGSNQPQHF.

The chain combines TRBV30 with TRBJ1-4; D is unclear. The germline gives CDR1 GTSNPN, CDR2 SVGIG (reference sequence). V was pared by 3 bases and J by 7 bases, with 12 bases between. The CDR3 is 13 residues long. The CDR3 DNA sequence: TGTGCCTGGAGAGCGGGGTTGGTTGAAAAACTGTTTTTT. As protein: CAWRAGLVEKLFF.

This rearrangement joins TRBV5-1 to TRBJ2-2; a weak D match, TRBD1 (6 bases). Trimming removed 5 bases from V and 6 bases from J, with 14 bases in between. Germline lookup yields CDR1 SGHRS and CDR2 YFSETQ. This CDR3 comprises 14 residues. The CDR3 reads CASRGAGVAGELFF. CDR3 nucleotide sequence: TGCGCCAGCAGAGGAGCAGGGGTCGCCGGGGAGCTGTTTTTT. The variable domain in full, with the rest retrieved from reference TRBV5-1 and TRBJ2-2, is KAGVTQTPRYLIKTRGQQVTLSCSPISGHRSVSWYQQTPGQGLQFLFEYFSETQRNKGNFPGRFSGRQFSNSRSEMNVSTLELGDSALYLCASRGAGVAGELFFGEGSRLTVL.

This clone was found once. V is TRBV10-3 and J is TRBJ1-1; no definite D call. V was shortened by 7 bases and J by 0 bases, with 9 bases between the two germline ends. The CDR3 is 13 amino acids. The germline gives CDR1 ENHRY, CDR2 SYGVKD. CDR3 sequence: CAIMGRVNTEAFF. In DNA, the CDR3 is TGTGCCATCATGGGGAGGGTGAACACTGAAGCTTTCTTT.

The chain combines TRBV6-5 with TRBJ2-7; D might be TRBD2 (5 bases). The CDR3 extends over 15 amino acids. V lost 0 bases, J lost 2 bases, and 11 bases lay in between. Germline CDR1 MNHEY, CDR2 SVGAGI. The CDR3 sequence: CASSYSFGVPYEQYF. CDR3 DNA: TGTGCCAGCAGTTACTCTTTCGGGGTCCCCTACGAGCAGTACTTC.

V is TRBV30 and J is TRBJ1-6; 8 bases align to TRBD1. In germline, CDR1 is GTSNPN, CDR2 SVGIG (reference sequence). V lost 3 bases and J lost 7; bases outside the gene matches: 11. This CDR3 region has 16 residues. CDR3 loop: CAWRWDRLISNSPLHF. In nucleotides, the CDR3 is TGTGCCTGGAGATGGGACAGGCTTATCTCGAATTCACCCCTCCACTTT.

The rearrangement joins TRBV4-1 to TRBJ2-2, with 9 bases fitting TRBD1. V lost 3 bases, J lost 5 bases, and 10 bases stayed unmatched. The germline V gene encodes CDR1 MGHRA and CDR2 YSYEKL. The CDR3 covers 17 residues. CDR3 region: CASSHAWDRVKTGELFF. Here the CDR3 DNA reads TGCGCCAGCAGCCACGCCTGGGACAGGGTAAAGACCGGGGAGCTGTTTTTT.

J is TRBJ2-1 and V is TRBV10-3; a weak D match, TRBD2 (7 bases). The CDR3 totals 14 residues. Germline V gene sequence: CDR1 ENHRY, CDR2 SYGVKD. Trimming left V 2 bases short and J 8 bases short, with 13 bases between. The DNA for the CDR3 is TGTGCCATCAGTGAGCCGGGGGGCGGGGATGAGCAGTTCTTC. It specifies CAISEPGGGDEQFF.

The V call is TRBV29-1, the J call TRBJ1-4; D is undetermined. The V and J ends lost 7 bases and 7 bases respectively, with 10 bases between them. Germline-derived CDR1 and CDR2 are SQVTM and ANQGSEA. The CDR3 contains 11 residues. The CDR3 sequence is CSAGSREKLFF. Here the CDR3 DNA reads TGCAGCGCAGGATCACGTGAAAAACTGTTTTTT. Using reference TRBV29-1 and TRBJ1-4 for the parts outside the CDR3, the full variable domain is SAVISQKPSRDICQRGTSLTIQCQVDSQVTMMFWYRQQPGQSLTLIATANQGSEATYESGFVIDKFPISRPNLTFSTLTVSNMSPEDSSIYLCSAGSREKLFFGSGTQLSVL.

This chain joins TRBV5-1 and TRBJ2-7, with D maybe TRBD2 (6 bases). Between the trimmed V and J ends, which lost 7 bases and 2 bases, there was a span of 13 bases. Germline V CDR1 and CDR2: SGHRS, YFSETQ. This CDR3 region has 13 residues. CDR3 in amino acids: CASAAGRTYEQYF. The CDR3 DNA sequence: TGCGCCAGCGCGGCAGGGAGGACCTACGAGCAGTACTTC.

This chain uses TRBV5-1 with TRBJ1-4; TRBD1 agrees at 7 bases. CDR3 length: 15 amino acids. Per the germline V gene, CDR1 is SGHRS and CDR2 is YFSETQ. J was trimmed by 3 bases and V by 3 bases; bases with no gene match: 5. The CDR3 DNA follows: TGCGCCAGCAGCTGGGCAGGGGGTGCTAATGAAAAACTGTTTTTT. It codes for CASSWAGGANEKLFF.

In this sample, this clone turned up a few times. The rearrangement uses TRBV7-2 and TRBJ1-1, with 8 bases that match TRBD1. CDR1 and CDR2 from the germline V gene are SGHTA and FQGNSA. The CDR3 has 18 amino acids. J was trimmed by 4 bases and V by 5 bases; bases with no gene match: 18. CDR3 sequence (DNA): TGTGCCAGCAGCCCTCGACCATTTGGACAGGGTGGATCCACTGAAGCTTTCTTT. It encodes CASSPRPFGQGGSTEAFF.

This chain uses TRBV2 with TRBJ2-1; D call uncertain. V lost 4 bases, J lost 5 bases, and 3 bases lay in between. Germline values: CDR1 SNHLY, CDR2 FYNNEI. The CDR3 is 11 residues long. CDR3 protein: CASSADNEQFF. The CDR3, as DNA: TGTGCCAGCAGTGCGGACAATGAGCAGTTCTTC.